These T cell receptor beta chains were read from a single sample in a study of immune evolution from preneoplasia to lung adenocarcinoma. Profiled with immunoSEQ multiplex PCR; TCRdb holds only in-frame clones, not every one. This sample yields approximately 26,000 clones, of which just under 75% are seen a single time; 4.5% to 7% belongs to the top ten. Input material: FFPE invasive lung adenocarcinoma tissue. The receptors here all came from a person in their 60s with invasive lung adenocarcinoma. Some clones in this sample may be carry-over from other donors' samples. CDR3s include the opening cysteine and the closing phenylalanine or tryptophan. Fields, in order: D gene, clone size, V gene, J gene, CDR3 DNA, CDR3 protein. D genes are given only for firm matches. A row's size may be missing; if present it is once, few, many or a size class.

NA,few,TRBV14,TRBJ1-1,TGTGCCAGCAGCCAAGCGGGGATGAACACTGAAGCTTTCTTT,CASSQAGMNTEAFF
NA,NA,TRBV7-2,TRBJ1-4,TGTGCCAGCAGCTCGACGGGGACAACTAATGAAAAACTGTTTTTT,CASSSTGTTNEKLFF
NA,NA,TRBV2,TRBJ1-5,TGTGCCAGTAGAGGGGAAATAAGTCAGCCCCAGCATTTT,CASRGEISQPQHF
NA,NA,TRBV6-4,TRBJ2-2,TGTGCCAGCAGTGTGGCGAACACCGGGGAGCTGTTTTTT,CASSVANTGELFF
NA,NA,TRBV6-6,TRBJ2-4,TGTGCCAGCAGTTATACCGGGACCCCGCCAGACATTCAGTACTTC,CASSYTGTPPDIQYF
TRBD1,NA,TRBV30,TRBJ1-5,TGTGCCTACACGAACCCAGGACAGGAGAATCAGCCCCAGCATTTT,CAYTNPGQENQPQHF
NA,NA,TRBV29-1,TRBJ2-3,TGCAGCTCCCGGGGTTCTAGCTCCGCAGATACGCAGTATTTT,CSSRGSSSADTQYF
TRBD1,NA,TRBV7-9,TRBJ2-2,TGTGCCAGCCGCCCCGGACAGGGGGGAACCGGGGAGCTGTTTTTT,CASRPGQGGTGELFF
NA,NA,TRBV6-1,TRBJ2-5,TGTGCCAGCATGAGGGAGAGACAAGAGACCCAGTACTTC,CASMRERQETQYF
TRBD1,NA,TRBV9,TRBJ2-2,TGTGCCAGCAGCATGACAGGGGCTAGGGAGCTGTTTTTT,CASSMTGARELFF
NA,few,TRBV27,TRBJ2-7,TGTGCCAGCAGTCCAGCGTACGGCTTAAGGCAGTACTTC,CASSPAYGLRQYF
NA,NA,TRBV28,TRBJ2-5,TGTGCCAGCAGCCTCGGGGGGCCCCAGGAGACCCAGTACTTC,CASSLGGPQETQYF
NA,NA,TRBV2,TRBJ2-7,TGTGCCAGCGCCCGGGACCTAGTATACGAGCAGTACTTC,CASARDLVYEQYF
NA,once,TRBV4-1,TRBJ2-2,TGCGCCAGCAGCCAAGATCCGAACGGGGAGCTGTTTTTT,CASSQDPNGELFF
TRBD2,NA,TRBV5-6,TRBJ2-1,TGTGCCAGCAGCTTAGGCGGGAGGGCCGGGAATGAGCAGTTCTTC,CASSLGGRAGNEQFF
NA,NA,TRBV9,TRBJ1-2,TGTGCCAGCAGCGTAGCTGGTGGGGCGCGGGGCTACACCTTC,CASSVAGGARGYTF
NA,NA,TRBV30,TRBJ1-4,TGTGCCTGGAGTGGAGGGTTGGGGGAAAAACTGTTTTTT,CAWSGGLGEKLFF
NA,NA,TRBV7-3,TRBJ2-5,TGTGCCAGCAGCTTAATGCCGGGAGAGACCCAGTACTTC,CASSLMPGETQYF
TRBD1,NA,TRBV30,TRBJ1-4,TGTGCCTGGAGTTTCCGGGACAGAGAATTACTGTTTTTT,CAWSFRDRELLFF
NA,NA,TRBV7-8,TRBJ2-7,TGTGCCAGCAGCCCGCCTCGGGTGCGTGCGATTTCCTACGAGCAGTACTTC,CASSPPRVRAISYEQYF
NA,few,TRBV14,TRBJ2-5,TGTGCCAGCAGCCAAGATGGACTACCACAAGAGACCCAGTACTTC,CASSQDGLPQETQYF
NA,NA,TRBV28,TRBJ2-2,TGTGCCACCCCGGACAGAAACACCGGGGAGCTGTTTTTT,CATPDRNTGELFF